This T cell receptor beta chain was obtained from a study of blood T cell repertoires in COVID-19. Looking at the study overall: Samples taken during acute and convalescent COVID-19 were collected in the United States, Italy and Spain.

In the original processing: Cell counts per sample came from amplifying reference gene primers. Repertoires were generated with immunoSEQ multiplex PCR, while TCRdb's copy carries only in-frame clones and drops some. For V, J and clone size, that table is used; D and trimming come from the DNA. The repertoire holds 95,000 to 100,000 clones, with around 85% as singletons. The CDR3 loop spans 16 amino acids. The V gene end was trimmed by 4 bases and the J gene end by 3 bases; junction bases not matched to a gene: 7. Germline assignment: CDR1 MNHNS and CDR2 SASEGT. This receptor was identified in a woman in her 70s with active or convalescent COVID-19. The chain uses TRBV6-1 and TRBJ2-3; TRBD1 aligns across 10 bases. Input material: peripheral blood. This CDR3 reads CASSAPGQGRTDTQYF. DNA of the CDR3: TGTGCCAGCAGTGCCCCGGGACAGGGGAGGACAGATACGCAGTATTTT.